A selection of T cell receptor beta chains follows, all from one sample in a study of CXCR3-negative and CXCR3-positive naive CD8 T cells. From the 5' RACE reads, TCRdb lists one entry per CDR3 protein and no DNA. The table for this sample gives about 6,000 distinct CDR3 sequences. The specimen was naive CXCR3+ CD8+ T cells from blood. The receptors here all came from a human donor in good health. Some clones in this sample may be carry-over from other donors' samples. The CDR3 runs from the conserved cysteine through the conserved F or W. A row's size may be missing; if present it is once, few, many or a size class.

size: -; V: TRBV11-2; length: 17; J: TRBJ1-5; CDR3: CASSLDLSVSSNQPQHF
size: -; V: TRBV6-2/TRBV6-3; length: 14; J: TRBJ1-5; CDR3: CASTSTASQGPQHF
size: -; V: TRBV19; length: 15; J: TRBJ2-7; CDR3: CASSIETGFGYEQYF
size: medium-sized; V: TRBV11-1; length: 12; J: TRBJ2-2; CDR3: CASSPRPGELFF
size: medium-sized; V: TRBV7-7; length: 14; J: TRBJ1-6; CDR3: CASSSTGGNSPLHF
size: -; V: TRBV29-1; length: 12; J: TRBJ1-1; CDR3: CSGGRLNTEAFF
size: medium-sized; V: TRBV7-9; length: 16; J: TRBJ1-1; CDR3: CASSLAPSGGWTEAFF
size: -; V: TRBV29-1; length: 19; J: TRBJ2-4; CDR3: CSVSSLDGDQFLAKNIQYF
size: -; V: TRBV24-1; length: 14; J: TRBJ1-1; CDR3: CATSPGTANTEAFF
size: medium-sized; V: TRBV29-1; length: 17; J: TRBJ2-3; CDR3: CSVEDWASGVSTDTQYF
size: -; V: TRBV2; length: 12; J: TRBJ2-7; CDR3: CATTGLRGEQYF
size: -; V: TRBV29-1; length: 11; J: TRBJ1-2; CDR3: CSVGQSYGYTF
size: medium-sized; V: TRBV29-1; length: 14; J: TRBJ2-1; CDR3: CSVGAPSSYNEQFF
size: medium-sized; V: TRBV3-1; length: 15; J: TRBJ1-1; CDR3: CASSQDSTPGMWAFF
size: -; V: TRBV29-1; length: 13; J: TRBJ1-2; CDR3: CSVPEQTTYGYTF
size: -; V: TRBV11-1; length: 12; J: TRBJ1-1; CDR3: CASSRGNTEAFF
size: -; V: TRBV7-2; length: 13; J: TRBJ2-2; CDR3: CASSYSGAGELFF
size: medium-sized; V: TRBV29-1; length: 13; J: TRBJ2-7; CDR3: CSVVTGSFYEQYF
size: medium-sized; V: TRBV6-2/TRBV6-3; length: 15; J: TRBJ1-2; CDR3: CASSYSTKGGDGYTF
size: -; V: TRBV4-1; length: 18; J: TRBJ1-5; CDR3: CASSHPPSRDGRNQPQHF
size: -; V: TRBV5-4; length: 16; J: TRBJ2-3; CDR3: CASSLATSGITDTQYF
size: medium-sized; V: TRBV5-1; length: 15; J: TRBJ1-1; CDR3: CASSLEGTGNTEAFF
size: -; V: TRBV18; length: 12; J: TRBJ1-1; CDR3: CASSPALPEAFF
size: medium-sized; V: TRBV7-9; length: 16; J: TRBJ2-1; CDR3: CASSLAVSSGNYEQFF
size: -; V: TRBV6-2/TRBV6-3; length: 12; J: TRBJ2-1; CDR3: CASSYRDYEQFF
size: medium-sized; V: TRBV7-9; length: 14; J: TRBJ1-2; CDR3: CASRSKGENYGYTF
size: -; V: TRBV9; length: 14; J: TRBJ2-1; CDR3: CASSVEEGRNEQFF
size: medium-sized; V: TRBV13; length: 16; J: TRBJ2-1; CDR3: CASSSNRGLAGNEQFF
size: -; V: TRBV2; length: 12; J: TRBJ2-1; CDR3: CASRITYNEQFF
size: -; V: TRBV29-1; length: 17; J: TRBJ2-3; CDR3: CSVERFSAGGRGDTQYF
size: medium-sized; V: TRBV29-1; length: 11; J: TRBJ1-2; CDR3: CSVDRGYGYTF
size: -; V: TRBV4-3; length: 17; J: TRBJ2-5; CDR3: CASSQVGSLSHQETQYF
size: -; V: TRBV7-9; length: 16; J: TRBJ2-5; CDR3: CASSLGIGGRQETQYF
size: -; V: TRBV4-1; length: 16; J: TRBJ1-1; CDR3: CASSQGTTDLNTEAFF
size: -; V: TRBV5-1; length: 17; J: TRBJ2-7; CDR3: CASSLEVRQEWYYEQYF
size: -; V: TRBV5-1; length: 15; J: TRBJ2-1; CDR3: CASSTRQGTEDEQFF
size: -; V: TRBV14; length: 13; J: TRBJ1-1; CDR3: CASSPVGETEAFF
size: -; V: TRBV7-9; length: 16; J: TRBJ2-1; CDR3: CASSSERGWPYNEQFF
size: -; V: TRBV12-5; length: 13; J: TRBJ1-4; CDR3: CASGLSGGEKLFF
size: -; V: TRBV4-3; length: 14; J: TRBJ2-3; CDR3: CASSQGPSADTQYF
size: -; V: TRBV11-1; length: 13; J: TRBJ2-3; CDR3: CASSGEVGDTQYF
size: medium-sized; V: TRBV7-9; length: 11; J: TRBJ2-7; CDR3: CAFRNQGEQYF
size: medium-sized; V: TRBV20-1; length: 12; J: TRBJ2-5; CDR3: CSASLYQETQYF
size: -; V: TRBV4-3; length: 15; J: TRBJ2-5; CDR3: CASSQWLSAGEAQYF
size: -; V: TRBV19; length: 14; J: TRBJ1-1; CDR3: CASSQGASWTEAFF
size: medium-sized; V: TRBV29-1; length: 13; J: TRBJ1-1; CDR3: CSVEGGEDTEAFF
size: -; V: TRBV29-1; length: 12; J: TRBJ2-5; CDR3: CSVEGGKETQYF